Listed below are T cell receptor beta chains from one sample, sequenced in a study of blood T cell repertoires in COVID-19. Repertoires were generated with immunoSEQ multiplex PCR, while TCRdb's copy carries only in-frame clones and drops some. There are 180,000 or so clones in the sample; around four fifths occur only once, and 3.5% to 5% lies in the top ten. The sequenced material came from PBMCs or T cells enriched from blood (not recorded which). The receptors come from a woman in her 50s who had recovered from COVID-19. CDR3s include the opening cysteine and the closing phenylalanine or tryptophan. Fields, in order: V gene, D gene, J gene, clone size, CDR3 DNA, CDR3 protein. D genes are given only for firm matches. Size is omitted from some rows. Given values are once, few, many or a class for expanded clones.

TRBV29-1	.	TRBJ1-3	many	TGCAGCGTTGAAGAGACAGCGAACACCATATATTTT	CSVEETANTIYF
TRBV5-4	TRBD1	TRBJ1-2	.	TGTGCCAGCAGCCAGGGACAGCTCTATGGCTACACCTTC	CASSQGQLYGYTF
TRBV19	.	TRBJ1-1	.	TGTGCCAGTAGTACGTCGGTAAACACTGAAGCTTTCTTT	CASSTSVNTEAFF
TRBV9	.	TRBJ1-3	.	TGTGCCAGCAGCCCCCGGCCGGGTCTAGAAGGAAACACCATATATTTT	CASSPRPGLEGNTIYF
TRBV4-3	.	TRBJ1-2	.	TGCGCCAGCAGCCAAGAGGGGGCCTCCTATGGCTACACCTTC	CASSQEGASYGYTF
TRBV14	.	TRBJ1-3	many	TGTGCCAGCAGCCCGGCGGCGGGTGTTGGAAACACCATATATTTT	CASSPAAGVGNTIYF
TRBV5-3	.	TRBJ2-1	.	TGTGCCAGAAGCTTGGGGCGGGACGTCAATGAGCAGTTCTTC	CARSLGRDVNEQFF
TRBV2	TRBD1	TRBJ1-5	.	TGTGCCAGCAGCCCAGGGGGTCAGCCCCAGCATTTT	CASSPGGQPQHF
TRBV6-5	.	TRBJ1-1	.	TGTGCCAGCAGTTACATACAGGGAGACACTGAAGCTTTCTTT	CASSYIQGDTEAFF
TRBV30	.	TRBJ1-1	.	TGTGCCTGGACCCTGGGGCCCATGGGCACTGAAGCTTTCTTT	CAWTLGPMGTEAFF
TRBV28	.	TRBJ1-2	once	TGTGCCAGCAGTTCACCGATCCACAGGGAGAATGTTCACTATGGCTACACCTTC	CASSSPIHRENVHYGYTF
TRBV7-2	.	TRBJ1-4	.	TGTGCCAGCAGCACAGGCAGAGTAGCAACTAATGAAAAACTGTTTTTT	CASSTGRVATNEKLFF
TRBV25-1	.	TRBJ1-1	.	TGTGCCAGCAGTGGGTACGGGGTAGCTTTCTTT	CASSGYGVAFF
TRBV7-9	.	TRBJ1-5	.	TGTGCCAGCAGCCCCCCCGGGGGGGGCAATCAGCCCCAGCATTTT	CASSPPGGGNQPQHF
TRBV30	.	TRBJ1-6	few	TGTGCCTGGAGTCCTGACGAGGCGGCACCCCTCCACTTT	CAWSPDEAAPLHF
TRBV5-4	.	TRBJ1-2	.	TGTGCCAGCCTACGTGGCCAGGGGACTAACTATGGCTACACCTTC	CASLRGQGTNYGYTF
TRBV5-6	TRBD1	TRBJ1-1	.	TGTGCCAGCAGCTTTCGACAGGGGGGCACTGAAGCTTTCTTT	CASSFRQGGTEAFF
TRBV9	.	TRBJ2-1	.	TGTGCCAGCAGCCCCGCGGTAGCCCTAGGGGATGAGCAGTTCTTC	CASSPAVALGDEQFF
TRBV4-1	TRBD2	TRBJ2-1	once	TGCGCCAGCAGCCAAGAACCCACCGGGGGGTTACAGTTCTTC	CASSQEPTGGLQFF
TRBV7-2	.	TRBJ2-3	.	TGTGCCAGCAGCTTAGTTGCGGGCGGCACAGATACGCAGTATTTT	CASSLVAGGTDTQYF
TRBV27	TRBD2	TRBJ2-2	.	TGTGCCAGCAGTTTCGGGACTAGTCAAGGCGGGGAGCTGTTTTTT	CASSFGTSQGGELFF
TRBV28	TRBD1	TRBJ2-1	.	TGTGCCAGCAGTTCACGGACAGGGAGCTCCTACAATGAGCAGTTCTTC	CASSSRTGSSYNEQFF
TRBV9	TRBD1	TRBJ1-3	.	TGTGCCAGCAGCGTCGAGGGGGCGCGTGGAAACACCATATATTTT	CASSVEGARGNTIYF
TRBV19	.	TRBJ1-1	.	TGTGCCAGTAGTATCGGAGGGGCGGACCGCGGGGGCACTGAAGCTTTCTTT	CASSIGGADRGGTEAFF
TRBV5-1	.	TRBJ1-1	few	TGCGCCAGCAGCCCCGGGGTAGAGAACACTGAAGCTTTCTTT	CASSPGVENTEAFF
TRBV7-2	TRBD1	TRBJ2-2	.	TGTGCCGGGGGACAGACTTGGGCCGGGGAGCTGTTTTTT	CAGGQTWAGELFF
TRBV7-9	.	TRBJ1-5	.	TGTGCCAGCAGCTGGGGGGTGGGTCAGCCCCAGCATTTT	CASSWGVGQPQHF
TRBV15	.	TRBJ1-1	.	TGTGCCACCAGCAGAGATGGGACGGGACTCGGGGCTTTCTTT	CATSRDGTGLGAFF
TRBV5-5	TRBD1	TRBJ1-5	.	TGTGCCAGCAGCTTGAGGACAGGGGATCAGCCCCAGCATTTT	CASSLRTGDQPQHF
TRBV7-9	TRBD1	TRBJ1-5	.	TGTGCCAGCAGCACAGGGGGTAGGCCCCAGCATTTT	CASSTGGRPQHF